The next 20 T cell receptor beta chains were all read from a single sample in a study of identical twins. TCRdb re-derived calls from the 5' RACE reads in MiXCR, one entry per CDR3 protein. The sample shows 690,000 or so distinct CDR3 sequences, around 8.6% of them seen only once. These data were also reused for a study on yellow fever vaccine responses in identical twins.

Sequences were obtained from PBMCs. These receptors all stem from a woman aged 18-29 years in good health.

This clonotype came up a few times. The J gene is TRBJ2-7, the V gene TRBV7-2; D is possibly TRBD2 (6 bases). Germline CDR1 is SGHTA and CDR2 is FQGNSA. The V and J ends lost 1 base and 3 bases respectively, with 16 bases between them. The CDR3 totals 16 residues. CDR3 coding DNA: TGTGCCAGCAGCTTAGTGGTTGGCGGGGCGGGCTACGAGCAGTACTTC. Translating it yields CASSLVVGGAGYEQYF.

This clonotype has at least ten counts. The chain links TRBV12-3 or TRBV12-4 to TRBJ1-5; 7 bases match TRBD1. The CDR3 loop spans 14 amino acids. The V and J ends lost 6 bases and 5 bases, in that order; junction bases with no gene match: 7. The CDR3 sequence: CASRETGSHQPQHF. CDR3 bases: TGTGCCAGCAGAGAGACAGGGAGCCATCAGCCCCAGCATTTT.

V and J are TRBV9 and TRBJ1-5; tentative D call: TRBD1 (6 bases). There are 14 residues in the CDR3. Germline CDR1 reads SGDLS; CDR2 reads YYNGEE. Deletions cut 4 bases from V and 6 bases from J, with 14 bases between. CDR3 protein: CASSNGGGGQPQHF. The CDR3 nucleotides read TGTGCCAGCAGCAATGGGGGGGGCGGTCAGCCCCAGCATTTT.

The rearrangement uses TRBV27 and TRBJ2-6; no clear D. Germline V gene data show CDR1 as MNHEY and CDR2 as SMNVEV (reference sequence). CDR3 length: 16 amino acids. V lost 5 bases, J lost 0 bases, and 11 bases lay in between. The CDR3 sequence is CASSALGFSGANVLTF. In DNA form, the CDR3 reads TGTGCCAGCAGTGCTTTAGGGTTCTCTGGGGCCAACGTCCTGACTTTC.

This clonotype was counted between two and nine times. This chain links TRBV6-2 or TRBV6-3 with TRBJ2-4, with 9 bases identical to TRBD1. Per the germline V gene, CDR1 is MNHEY and CDR2 is SVGEGT. The V gene end was trimmed by 2 bases and the J gene end by 5 bases; junction bases not matched to a gene: 7. The CDR3 has 16 residues. CDR3 in amino acids: CASSYPIQGAENIQYF. The DNA for the CDR3 is TGTGCCAGCAGTTACCCGATACAGGGGGCAGAAAACATTCAGTACTTC.

This clonotype has just a few counts. The genes are TRBV14 and TRBJ1-2; TRBD1 matches at 10 bases. This CDR3 is 12 amino acids long. Germline CDR1 is SGHDN and CDR2 is FVKESK. J lost 8 bases, V lost 4 bases, and 1 base had no gene match. The CDR3 DNA reads as TGTGCCAGCAGCCCGGGACAGGGGGGCTACACCTTC. Its protein is CASSPGQGGYTF.

This clonotype has only a few counts. This rearrangement joins TRBV3-1 to TRBJ2-1; no clear D. The V gene lost 0 bases and the J gene lost 9 bases, with 12 bases spanning the gap. CDR1 LGHDT and CDR2 YNNKEL come from the germline V gene (reference sequence). The CDR3 has 14 residues. Here the CDR3 reads CASSQDEALGEQFF. DNA of the CDR3: TGTGCCAGCAGCCAAGACGAGGCGCTGGGTGAGCAGTTCTTC.

The chain employs TRBV29-1 and TRBJ2-3; 7 positions agree with TRBD1. The ends lost 6 bases at V and 3 bases at J; junction bases unmatched: 9. The CDR3 runs 14 residues. Germline V lookup: CDR1 SQVTM, CDR2 ANQGSEA. This CDR3 reads CSVPRDSGTDTQYF. Here the CDR3 DNA reads TGCAGCGTCCCCCGGGACAGTGGTACAGATACGCAGTATTTT.

This clonotype was seen more than once but under ten times. The rearrangement links TRBV12-3 or TRBV12-4 to TRBJ2-2; 8 nucleotides align to TRBD2. The V gene end was trimmed by 0 bases and the J gene end by 0 bases; junction bases not matched to a gene: 0. The CDR3 covers 16 residues. The CDR3 nucleotides are TGTGCCAGCAGTTTAGCACTAGCGGCGAACACCGGGGAGCTGTTTTTT. As protein: CASSLALAANTGELFF.

The chain carries TRBV6-1 and TRBJ2-1, with a possible D match to TRBD2 (6 bases). Germline assignment: CDR1 MNHNS and CDR2 SASEGT. Deletions cut 6 bases from V and 4 bases from J, with 19 bases between. The CDR3 has 16 residues. The CDR3 coding sequence is TGTGCCAGCAGGCCTACACCGGGACTCCTATACAATGAGCAGTTCTTC. As protein: CASRPTPGLLYNEQFF.

The genes are TRBV4-3 and TRBJ2-2; D call uncertain. Germline lookup yields CDR1 LGHNA and CDR2 YSLEER. V was pared by 1 base and J by 6 bases, with 18 bases between. The CDR3 has 17 residues. The DNA for the CDR3 is TGCGCCAGCAGCCAAGCCCCTAATCAGGCAAACGCCGGGGAGCTGTTTTTT. Protein: CASSQAPNQANAGELFF.

This clonotype was observed at least ten times. The V gene is TRBV5-1, the J gene TRBJ2-1, with a weak D call TRBD2 (6 bases). V was clipped by 0 bases and J by 8 bases, with 15 bases between them. The germline V gene encodes CDR1 SGHRS and CDR2 YFSETQ. This CDR3 region has 15 residues. CDR3 nucleotide sequence: TGCGCCAGCAGCTTGGTAGTGGGAGGACGGGATGAGCAGTTCTTC. Its protein is CASSLVVGGRDEQFF.

At least ten counts were recorded for this clonotype. This chain joins TRBV29-1 and TRBJ2-1; D is perhaps TRBD2 (6 bases). Between the trimmed V and J ends, which lost 6 bases and 4 bases, there was a span of 13 bases. From germline, CDR1 is SQVTM and CDR2 ANQGSEA. CDR3 length equals 13 residues. The CDR3 sequence: CSVATSSYNEQFF. The CDR3 bases are TGCAGCGTAGCAACTAGCTCTTACAATGAGCAGTTCTTC.

The chain recombines TRBV4-2 with TRBJ2-2; 9 bases line up with TRBD2. There are 19 residues in the CDR3. Germline assignment: CDR1 LGHNA and CDR2 YNFKEQ. V was clipped by 0 bases and J by 4 bases; unmatched bases: 12. DNA of the CDR3: TGTGCCAGCAGCCAAGAGACTAGCGGAAGCCTTCGGAGCACCGGGGAGCTGTTTTTT. This codes for CASSQETSGSLRSTGELFF.

The table lists this clonotype with a few counts. The chain uses TRBV12-3 or TRBV12-4 and TRBJ1-4; D is undetermined. The CDR3 runs 12 residues. V was trimmed by 6 bases and J by 2 bases, leaving 4 bases between them. As DNA, the CDR3 is TGTGCCAGCAGACAGACTAATGAAAAACTGTTTTTT. This translates into CASRQTNEKLFF.

This clonotype was recorded a few times. The CDR3 here is CASSEVVAGELFF. In DNA, the CDR3 is TGTGCCAGCAGTGAAGTTGTTGCCGGGGAGCTGTTTTTT. The V and J genes are TRBV2 and TRBJ2-2, with no clear D. Germline V gene data show CDR1 as SNHLY and CDR2 as FYNNEI. This CDR3 contains 13 residues. Trimming pared 1 base from V and 6 bases from J, leaving 6 bases between.

The gene calls are TRBV20-1 and TRBJ2-7; 10 bases are a match to TRBD2. This CDR3 comprises 16 residues. CDR1 DFQATT and CDR2 SNEGSKA come from the germline V gene (reference sequence). The V and J ends lost 0 bases and 6 bases, in that order; junction bases with no gene match: 11. The DNA for the CDR3 is TGCAGTGCTAGAGATATTAAGTCTAGCGGGGGTCTCGAGCAGTACTTC. Translated, it gives CSARDIKSSGGLEQYF.

The table lists this clonotype with many counts. The gene calls are TRBV5-1 and TRBJ1-1; perhaps TRBD1 as D (5 bases). Germline CDR1 reads SGHRS; CDR2 reads YFSETQ. Trimming removed 2 bases from V and 5 bases from J, with 16 bases in between. The CDR3 has 15 residues. This chain's CDR3 is CASSFGGPEGTEAFF. In DNA form, the CDR3 reads TGCGCCAGCAGCTTTGGAGGGCCAGAGGGGACTGAAGCTTTCTTT.

The genes are TRBV18 and TRBJ2-2; TRBD2 matches 9 bases. Per germline, CDR1 KGHSH and CDR2 LQKENI. CDR3 length: 16 amino acids. The junction had 6 bases not matched to a gene; V was cut back by 3 bases and J by 4 bases. CDR3 in DNA: TGTGCCAGCTCACCTCGGACTAGCGAGAGCACCGGGGAGCTGTTTTTT. Translation gives CASSPRTSESTGELFF.

This clonotype was found many times. The chain uses TRBV28 and TRBJ2-1; possibly TRBD1 for D (6 bases). V shed 6 bases and J shed 3 bases, with 15 bases lying between them. The CDR3 sequence is 15 residues long. Per germline, CDR1 MDHEN and CDR2 SYDVKM. The CDR3 is CASSLGQINYNEQFF. CDR3 DNA: TGTGCCAGCAGCCTCGGACAGATAAACTACAATGAGCAGTTCTTC.